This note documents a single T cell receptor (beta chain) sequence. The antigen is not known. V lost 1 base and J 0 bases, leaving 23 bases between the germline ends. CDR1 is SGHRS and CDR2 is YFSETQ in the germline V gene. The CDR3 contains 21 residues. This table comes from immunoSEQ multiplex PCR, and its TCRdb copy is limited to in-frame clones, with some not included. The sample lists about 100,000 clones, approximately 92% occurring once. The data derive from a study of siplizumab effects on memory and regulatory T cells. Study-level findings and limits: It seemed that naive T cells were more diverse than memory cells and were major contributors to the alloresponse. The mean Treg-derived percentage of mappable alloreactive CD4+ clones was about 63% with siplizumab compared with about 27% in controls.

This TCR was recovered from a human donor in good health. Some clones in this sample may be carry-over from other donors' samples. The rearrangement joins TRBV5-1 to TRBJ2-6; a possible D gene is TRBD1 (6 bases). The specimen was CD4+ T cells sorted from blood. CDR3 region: CASSLIISFADRSSGANVLTF. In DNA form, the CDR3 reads TGCGCCAGCAGCTTGATTATATCGTTCGCGGACAGAAGCTCTGGGGCCAACGTCCTGACTTTC.